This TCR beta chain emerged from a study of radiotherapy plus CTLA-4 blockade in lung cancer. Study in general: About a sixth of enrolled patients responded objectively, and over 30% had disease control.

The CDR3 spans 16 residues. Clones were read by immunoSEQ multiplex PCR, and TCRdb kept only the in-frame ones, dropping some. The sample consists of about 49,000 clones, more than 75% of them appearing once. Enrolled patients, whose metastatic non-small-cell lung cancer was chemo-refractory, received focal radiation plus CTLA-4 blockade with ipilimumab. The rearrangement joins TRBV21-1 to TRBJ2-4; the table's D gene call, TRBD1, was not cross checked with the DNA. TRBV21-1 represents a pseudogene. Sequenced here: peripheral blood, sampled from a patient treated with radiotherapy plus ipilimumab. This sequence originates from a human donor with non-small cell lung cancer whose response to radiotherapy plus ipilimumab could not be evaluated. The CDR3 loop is CASSKETALAKNIQYF. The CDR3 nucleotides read TGTGCCAGCAGCAAAGAGACAGCATTAGCCAAAAACATTCAGTACTTC.